This entry features one T cell receptor beta chain sequence. These data are taken from a study of technical replicates of blood from four donors. This CDR3 contains 15 residues. Germline CDR1 reads LNHDA; CDR2 reads SQIVND (reference sequence). V dropped 3 bases and J dropped 6; count of bases not matched to a gene: 10. Data came from immunoSEQ multiplex PCR; TCRdb stores just in-frame clones and leaves some out. The sample gives tens of thousands of clones, 95% of which show up once; approximately 0.22% is in the top ten. The origin of this receptor is a human donor in good health. The source material was T cells isolated from PBMCs. J is TRBJ1-2 and V is TRBV19; 7 bases fit TRBD1. For the CDR3, the DNA is TGTGCCAGTAGTATCATCAGCCAGGGGGGAGATGGCTACACCTTC. Translation gives CASSIISQGGDGYTF.